The entry that follows covers one T cell receptor (beta chain) sequence. Its target is not known. An end of the junction does not agree with germline; a read error may underlie this. This record comes from a study of blood T cells in healthy people across ages. CDR3 length: 15 residues. CDR1 MDHEN and CDR2 SYDVKM come from the germline V gene. Study-wide results and caveats: Naive T cell percentage strongly correlated with TCR beta diversity.

Alongside a J-beta primer mix, a sample-barcoded 5' primer served in a second PCR lasting roughly 7 to 12 cycles. TCRdb processed the 5' RACE reads anew with MiXCR; each CDR3 protein has one entry. The sample contains about 1,500,000 distinct CDR3 sequences, over 25% of which appear only once. Sequencing was done on a sample of blood. This TCR came from a woman aged 30 to 39 in good health. V gene TRBV28 combines with J gene TRBJ2-1, with TRBD2 identical over 8 bases. CDR3 loop: CASSSRGGSLNGQFF. For the CDR3, the DNA is TGTGCCAGCAGCTCCCGGGGGGGCTCTCTCAATGGGCAGTTCTTC.